This is a list of T cell receptor beta chains from one sample in a study of T cell changes during pregnancy in multiple sclerosis. Profiled with immunoSEQ multiplex PCR; TCRdb holds only in-frame clones, not every one. Of tens of thousands of clones listed, around 93% are singletons. This specimen was peripheral blood, taken in the third trimester of pregnancy. The receptors stem from a female donor in good health, enrolled as a control in a pregnancy study. Each CDR3 is given with its conserved first and last residue. D genes are given only for firm matches. Clone sizes are given selectively: once, few, many, or a class where the clone is expanded.

18 TRBJ2-5 TRBD2 - TRBV7-6 CASSSLPLLAGVGETQYF TGTGCCAGCAGCTCCCTCCCCCTCTTGGCGGGAGTAGGTGAGACCCAGTACTTC
14 TRBJ2-7 - - TRBV5-1 CASQPHRLGGEQYF TGCGCCAGCCAACCCCACAGGCTTGGAGGGGAGCAGTACTTC
14 TRBJ2-5 - - TRBV29-1 CSVTQGSKKETQYF TGCAGCGTTACCCAGGGAAGTAAGAAAGAGACCCAGTACTTC
15 TRBJ2-7 TRBD1 once TRBV5-1 CASSPRTGGTYEQYF TGCGCCAGCAGCCCTAGGACAGGGGGAACCTACGAGCAGTACTTC
16 TRBJ2-1 TRBD2 - TRBV7-8 CASTRTGTSGSNEQFF TGTGCCAGTACCAGAACCGGGACTAGCGGGAGTAATGAGCAGTTCTTC
13 TRBJ2-7 - - TRBV7-2 CASSSGLRTEQYF TGTGCCAGCAGCTCCGGACTCCGAACTGAGCAGTACTTC
14 TRBJ1-1 - - TRBV6-5 CASSERALNTEAFF TGTGCCAGCAGCGAGAGGGCCTTGAACACTGAAGCTTTCTTT
16 TRBJ2-3 TRBD2 - TRBV15 CATSRRGRGGTDTQYF TGTGCCACCAGCAGAAGGGGCCGGGGGGGCACAGATACGCAGTATTTT
14 TRBJ2-3 TRBD2 - TRBV30 CAWGLAGSTDTQYF TGTGCCTGGGGACTAGCGGGAAGCACAGATACGCAGTATTTT
14 TRBJ1-4 TRBD1 - TRBV6-5 CASSSGQDDEKLFF TGTGCCAGCAGTTCCGGACAGGACGATGAAAAACTGTTTTTT
13 TRBJ1-2 - - TRBV6-1 CASSEEEIYGYTF TGTGCCAGCAGTGAAGAAGAGATTTATGGCTACACCTTC
14 TRBJ2-2 - - TRBV21-1 CASTRTENTGELFF TGTGCCAGCACCAGGACAGAGAACACCGGGGAGCTGTTTTTT
19 TRBJ2-7 - - TRBV9 CASRVSRTGELAELYEQYF TGTGCCAGCAGGGTCAGTCGGACAGGGGAACTAGCGGAGCTCTACGAGCAGTACTTC
12 TRBJ1-1 - - TRBV28 CASSPTTLGAFF TGTGCCAGCAGTCCCACTACACTTGGAGCTTTCTTT
16 TRBJ2-7 TRBD2 - TRBV7-2 CASSLASGKSSYEQYF TGTGCCAGCAGCTTAGCTAGCGGGAAAAGCTCCTACGAGCAGTACTTC
13 TRBJ2-7 - once TRBV2 CASSVTGFGEQYF TGTGCCAGCAGTGTAACAGGGTTTGGCGAGCAGTACTTC
14 TRBJ2-2 - - TRBV28 CASSITGNTGELFF TGTGCCAGCAGTATAACAGGGAACACCGGGGAGCTGTTTTTT
16 TRBJ2-4 - - TRBV7-2 CASSLPTALAKNIQYF TGTGCCAGCAGCTTGCCGACAGCTCTAGCCAAAAACATTCAGTACTTC
13 TRBJ2-1 TRBD2 - TRBV30 CAFLAGDRNEQFF TGTGCCTTCTTAGCGGGAGATAGGAATGAGCAGTTCTTC
16 TRBJ2-3 - - TRBV7-9 CASSGRTAQPTDTQYF TGTGCCAGCAGCGGACGGACAGCGCAGCCCACAGATACGCAGTATTTT
14 TRBJ2-7 TRBD1 - TRBV2 CASSRQGETYEQYF TGTGCCAGCAGTAGACAGGGGGAGACCTACGAGCAGTACTTC
14 TRBJ2-7 TRBD2 - TRBV29-1 CSVGTSGGPYEQYF TGCAGCGTGGGGACTAGCGGGGGCCCCTACGAGCAGTACTTC
16 TRBJ2-5 TRBD1 once TRBV7-9 CASSPLGQGSQETQYF TGTGCCAGCAGCCCACTGGGACAGGGGAGCCAAGAGACCCAGTACTTC
14 TRBJ2-7 TRBD1 - TRBV5-1 CASSFAGGSNEQYF TGCGCCAGCAGCTTTGCAGGGGGTTCGAACGAGCAGTACTTC
15 TRBJ2-7 TRBD1 - TRBV28 CASSFAGTGLYEQYF TGTGCCAGCAGTTTCGCTGGGACAGGGCTTTACGAGCAGTACTTC
14 TRBJ2-2 - - TRBV30 CAWRGTAAVGELFF TGTGCCTGGCGCGGGACAGCCGCCGTTGGGGAGCTGTTTTTT
14 TRBJ2-5 - - TRBV28 CASSFAQPQETQYF TGTGCCAGCAGTTTTGCGCAACCCCAAGAGACCCAGTACTTC
18 TRBJ2-1 - - TRBV27 CASSFQGFGGTPWNEQFF TGTGCCAGCAGCTTTCAGGGGTTTGGCGGTACCCCGTGGAATGAGCAGTTCTTC
16 TRBJ2-3 - once TRBV5-5 CASSVPQGLGTDTQYF TGTGCCAGCAGCGTGCCTCAGGGGCTTGGCACAGATACGCAGTATTTT
15 TRBJ2-3 - - TRBV5-1 CASDLMTGMRDTQYF TGCGCCAGCGACCTGATGACGGGTATGAGAGATACGCAGTATTTT
16 TRBJ2-7 - once TRBV6-5 CASSYRRGAQSYEQYF TGTGCCAGCAGTTACAGGAGGGGCGCGCAGTCCTACGAGCAGTACTTC
16 TRBJ2-1 TRBD1 - TRBV18 CASSPLISEGANEQFF TGTGCCAGCTCACCTCTCATATCAGAGGGGGCCAATGAGCAGTTCTTC
14 TRBJ2-5 - - TRBV5-6 CASTKSGNLETQYF TGTGCCAGCACCAAATCGGGGAATTTGGAGACCCAGTACTTC
15 TRBJ2-5 - - TRBV5-5 CASSLQTLLTETQYF TGTGCCAGCAGCTTGCAGACACTCCTCACAGAGACCCAGTACTTC
15 TRBJ1-1 - - TRBV27 CASSLGVRGNTEAFF TGTGCCAGCAGCTTAGGGGTAAGGGGGAACACTGAAGCTTTCTTT
15 TRBJ1-3 - - TRBV5-1 CASSSQGFSGNTIYF TGCGCCAGCAGCTCCCAGGGGTTCTCTGGAAACACCATATATTTT
13 TRBJ1-3 - - TRBV5-1 CASSSNSGNTIYF TGCGCCAGCAGCTCAAACTCTGGAAACACCATATATTTT
14 TRBJ2-7 TRBD2 - TRBV5-8 CASSFLNGRHEQYF TGTGCCAGCAGCTTCCTGAACGGGAGGCACGAGCAGTACTTC
11 TRBJ2-1 - - TRBV20-1 CSARAGTQQFF TGCAGTGCTAGAGCCGGGACTCAGCAGTTCTTC
16 TRBJ2-7 - - TRBV5-1 CASSLDPGLYSYEQYF TGCGCCAGCAGCTTGGACCCAGGGCTTTACTCCTACGAGCAGTACTTC